These 15 T cell receptor beta chains share one sample of origin, sequenced in a study of cytotoxic CD8 clonotypes in ibrutinib-treated CLL. Profiled with immunoSEQ multiplex PCR; TCRdb holds only in-frame clones, not every one. There are 20,000 to 30,000 clones in the sample; over 65% occur only once, and over 35% lies in the top ten. The material sequenced was PBMCs, taken after 12 months of ibrutinib treatment. Receptors originate from a human donor with chronic lymphocytic leukemia.

This chain connects TRBV10-3 to TRBJ1-2; possibly TRBD1 for D (6 bases). Looked up from germline, CDR1 is ENHRY and CDR2 is SYGVKD. V lost 1 base, J lost 4 bases, and 10 bases lay in between. The CDR3 totals 14 residues. CDR3 in amino acids: CAISEFGGTYGYTF. Written as DNA, the CDR3 is TGTGCCATCAGTGAGTTTGGGGGCACCTATGGCTACACCTTC.

This rearrangement joins TRBV15 to TRBJ1-1, with 7 nucleotides matching TRBD1. The germline V gene has CDR1 LNHNV and CDR2 YYDKDF (reference sequence). The CDR3 runs to 14 residues. The V gene end was trimmed by 6 bases and the J gene end by 5 bases; junction bases not matched to a gene: 9. For the CDR3, the DNA is TGTGCCACCAGAAGGGCCAGGGGGAGGACTGAAGCTTTCTTT. Encoded protein: CATRRARGRTEAFF.

V is TRBV7-3 and J is TRBJ2-5, with 11 bases identical to TRBD1. The V gene end was trimmed by 4 bases and the J gene end by 3 bases; junction bases not matched to a gene: 7. The length of the CDR3 is 16 residues. Germline assignment: CDR1 SGHTA and CDR2 FQGTGA. This CDR3 is CASSSGTGGSEETQYF. Here the CDR3 DNA reads TGTGCCAGCAGCTCGGGGACAGGGGGAAGTGAAGAGACCCAGTACTTC.

This chain connects TRBV7-2 to TRBJ2-1; no reliable D call. This CDR3 comprises 15 residues. CDR1 SGHTA and CDR2 FQGNSA come from the germline V gene. V lost 0 bases, J lost 0 bases, and 6 bases lay in between. CDR3 bases: TGTGCCAGCAGCTTAGCTGCCAGCTCCTACAATGAGCAGTTCTTC. Amino acid sequence: CASSLAASSYNEQFF.

The V call is TRBV5-8, the J call TRBJ2-7, with D possibly TRBD1 on 6 matching bases. The V end lost 2 bases, the J end lost 3 bases, and 15 bases lay between the germline ends. Germline CDR1 SGHTS, CDR2 YDEGEE. The CDR3 has 15 residues. CDR3 loop: CASSFSGTPSYEQYF. The CDR3 DNA reads as TGTGCCAGCAGCTTTTCCGGGACACCTAGCTACGAGCAGTACTTC.

This chain joins TRBV19 and TRBJ2-7, with 7 bases fitting TRBD1. The length of the CDR3 is 13 residues. From germline, CDR1 is LNHDA and CDR2 SQIVND (reference sequence). The junction had 3 bases not matched to a gene; V was cut back by 4 bases and J by 3 bases. In nucleotides, the CDR3 is TGTGCCAGTAGTACCCGGGACAGCTACGAGCAGTACTTC. It yields the protein CASSTRDSYEQYF.

The V call is TRBV30, the J call TRBJ1-1; 7 bases match TRBD1. The CDR3 runs 13 residues. V dropped 5 bases and J dropped 3; count of bases not matched to a gene: 6. The germline CDR1 and CDR2 sequences are GTSNPN and SVGIG (reference sequence). The chain's CDR3 is CAWRTGWYTEAFF. The CDR3, as DNA: TGTGCCTGGCGGACAGGCTGGTACACTGAAGCTTTCTTT.

This clone was detected a few times. The CDR3 DNA follows: TGCGCCAGCAGTTTGCAGGGTTCACGAAACACCATATATTTT. It translates to CASSLQGSRNTIYF. The genes are TRBV5-1 and TRBJ1-3, with D tentatively TRBD1 (5 bases). Germline V gene data show CDR1 as SGHRS and CDR2 as YFSETQ. CDR3 size: 14 residues. The V and J ends lost 5 bases and 5 bases respectively, with 14 bases between them. The complete variable domain, with remaining parts taken from reference TRBV5-1 and TRBJ1-3, reads KAGVTQTPRYLIKTRGQQVTLSCSPISGHRSVSWYQQTPGQGLQFLFEYFSETQRNKGNFPGRFSGRQFSNSRSEMNVSTLELGDSALYLCASSLQGSRNTIYFGEGSWLTVV.

The chain recombines TRBV10-2 with TRBJ2-3; no clear D. This CDR3 region has 13 residues. V lost 3 bases and J 5 bases, leaving 9 bases between the germline ends. CDR1 and CDR2 from the germline V gene are WSHSY and SAAADI. The CDR3 DNA sequence: TGCGCCAGCAGTGAAATGATCCTAGATACGCAGTATTTT. Translation gives CASSEMILDTQYF.

This rearrangement joins TRBV9 to TRBJ2-3; TRBD2 agrees at 8 bases. Trimming at V came to 3 bases and at J to 4 bases, leaving 4 bases not matched to a gene. Germline V gives CDR1 SGDLS, CDR2 YYNGEE. The CDR3 loop spans 14 amino acids. The CDR3 reads CASSAIAGSDTQYF. The CDR3 nucleotides read TGTGCCAGCAGCGCCATAGCGGGGTCAGATACGCAGTATTTT.

This clone showed up just once. This chain joins TRBV5-4 and TRBJ2-1, with 9 bases lining up with TRBD1. V was clipped by 2 bases and J by 2 bases; unmatched bases: 2. The CDR3 is made up of 15 amino acids. From germline, CDR1 is SGHNT and CDR2 YYREEE (reference sequence). The CDR3 protein is CASSLRQGAYNEQFF. For the CDR3, the DNA is TGTGCCAGCAGCTTACGACAGGGGGCCTACAATGAGCAGTTCTTC.

The V and J genes are TRBV7-2 and TRBJ2-7; D gene ambiguous. Germline V lookup: CDR1 SGHTA, CDR2 FQGNSA. The V and J ends lost 4 bases and 2 bases respectively, with 6 bases between them. This CDR3 has 12 amino acids. CDR3 sequence reads: CASSSTTYEQYF. The DNA of the CDR3 is TGTGCCAGCAGCTCTACCACCTACGAGCAGTACTTC.

The chain has TRBV7-2 and TRBJ1-4; TRBD1 matches 8 bases. The CDR3 is made up of 14 amino acids. Unmatched junction bases numbered 7, after V lost 5 bases and J lost 8 bases. Germline values: CDR1 SGHTA, CDR2 FQGNSA. The CDR3 protein is CASSQDRVGEKLFF. The DNA for the CDR3 is TGTGCCAGCAGCCAGGACAGGGTGGGAGAAAAACTGTTTTTT.

This chain joins TRBV29-1 and TRBJ2-3; the match to TRBD2 covers 8 bases. This CDR3 region has 15 residues. Germline V gene data show CDR1 as SQVTM and CDR2 as ANQGSEA. Trimming cost V 7 bases and J 2 bases; bases outside gene matches: 11. The CDR3 nucleotides read TGCAGCGCCCAGTTCCAGCGGGGGCCCACAGATACGCAGTATTTT. Its protein is CSAQFQRGPTDTQYF.

This clone was picked up a small number of times. The chain carries TRBV6-6 and TRBJ1-5, with a possible D match to TRBD1 (5 bases). V shed 6 bases and J shed 0 bases, with 12 bases lying between them. The length of the CDR3 is 15 residues. Germline CDR1 reads MNHNY; CDR2 reads SVGAGI (reference sequence). CDR3 bases: TGTGCCAGCAGACTCGACAGAACTAGCAATCAGCCCCAGCATTTT. Translating gives CASRLDRTSNQPQHF.